These 10 T cell receptor beta chains were sequenced from one sample in a study of neurological immune-mediated disorders. TCRdb itself ran the 5' RACE reads through MiXCR, one entry per CDR3 protein. The repertoire holds some 20,000 distinct CDR3 sequences, with roughly 7.5% as singletons. Sequenced sample: CD8+ T cells from blood. All receptors come from a woman between 25 and 40 years old with HTLV-1-associated myelopathy (HAM/TSP).

Many counts were recorded for this clonotype. The chain uses TRBV4-1 and TRBJ2-1; D is tentatively TRBD1 or TRBD2 (6 bases each). V lost 0 bases and J 8 bases, leaving 14 bases between the germline ends. From germline, CDR1 is MGHRA and CDR2 YSYEKL. The CDR3 has 15 residues. CDR3 DNA sequence: TGCGCCAGCAGCCAAGAAGGAAAGGGGGGCGATGAGCAGTTCTTC. Residues: CASSQEGKGGDEQFF.

This clonotype was observed at least ten times. The chain has TRBV20-1 and TRBJ2-2; D is perhaps TRBD2 (6 bases). Between the trimmed V and J ends, which lost 0 bases and 3 bases, there was a span of 14 bases. The germline CDR1 and CDR2 sequences are DFQATT and SNEGSKA (reference sequence). The CDR3 sequence is 16 residues long. The CDR3 DNA reads as TGCAGTGCTAGAGATCGGGAGAAGGGAGACACCGGGGAGCTGTTTTTT. The encoded protein is CSARDREKGDTGELFF.

The sample holds many counts of this clonotype. The rearrangement links TRBV20-1 to TRBJ2-7, with 8 nucleotides matching TRBD2. The CDR3 runs 14 residues. The junction had 3 bases not matched to a gene; V was cut back by 0 bases and J by 2 bases. In germline, CDR1 is DFQATT, CDR2 SNEGSKA (reference sequence). For the CDR3, the DNA is TGCAGTGCTAGAGATCGGGAGGGCCCCTACGAGCAGTACTTC. Residues: CSARDREGPYEQYF.

This clonotype was seen a few times. The V and J genes are TRBV28 and TRBJ2-6; 7 bases are shared with TRBD1. The junction had 14 bases not matched to a gene; V was cut back by 7 bases and J by 2 bases. CDR1 is MDHEN and CDR2 is SYDVKM in the germline V gene. The CDR3 runs 18 residues. This CDR3 reads CASNSHYLTGPGANVLTF. DNA of the CDR3: TGTGCCAGCAATTCCCATTACTTGACAGGGCCTGGGGCCAACGTCCTGACTTTC.

The table lists this clonotype with many counts. The chain uses TRBV5-1 and TRBJ1-1; D is ambiguous. This CDR3 has 11 amino acids. V lost 4 bases, J lost 6 bases, and 7 bases lay in between. Germline loops: CDR1 SGHRS, CDR2 YFSETQ. CDR3 nucleotides: TGCGCCAGCAGCCCGGGCGCTGAAGCTTTCTTT. Its protein is CASSPGAEAFF. The complete variable domain, with remaining parts taken from reference TRBV5-1 and TRBJ1-1, reads KAGVTQTPRYLIKTRGQQVTLSCSPISGHRSVSWYQQTPGQGLQFLFEYFSETQRNKGNFPGRFSGRQFSNSRSEMNVSTLELGDSALYLCASSPGAEAFFGQGTRLTVV.

This clonotype was counted ten times or more. CDR3 in amino acids: CASSSTSTDTQYF. The CDR3 nucleotides read TGTGCCAGCAGTTCCACTAGCACAGATACGCAGTATTTT. The genes are TRBV27 and TRBJ2-3; D uncertain. With 4 bases removed from V and 0 bases from J, the gap between germline ends came to 5 bases. The germline gives CDR1 MNHEY, CDR2 SMNVEV (reference sequence). The CDR3 is 13 residues long.

The rearrangement joins TRBV14 to TRBJ2-2; 8 bases line up with TRBD1. Trimming cost V 4 bases and J 5 bases; bases outside gene matches: 9. The CDR3 has 16 amino acids. Germline lookup yields CDR1 SGHDN and CDR2 FVKESK. The CDR3: CASSPRTGWRTGELFF. CDR3 nucleotides: TGTGCCAGCAGCCCTCGGACAGGGTGGAGGACCGGGGAGCTGTTTTTT.

This clonotype was observed many times. V is TRBV7-8 and J is TRBJ1-4, with 7 bases matching TRBD1. Germline CDR1 SGHVS, CDR2 FQNEAQ. The CDR3 totals 17 residues. With 0 bases clipped from V and 1 base from J, the junction kept 5 bases outside the gene matches. Written as DNA, the CDR3 is TGTGCCAGCAGCTTAGCGACAGGGTTTGTAACTAATGAAAAACTGTTTTTT. Translating it yields CASSLATGFVTNEKLFF.

This clonotype was recorded at least ten times. This chain connects TRBV20-1 to TRBJ2-7; 10 nucleotides match TRBD1. Germline-derived CDR1 and CDR2 are DFQATT and SNEGSKA (reference sequence). This CDR3 spans 14 amino acids. V was pared by 6 bases and J by 3 bases, with 8 bases of the junction left unmatched. The DNA for the CDR3 is TGCAGTGCCAGAACGGGACAGGGGCTCTACGAGCAGTACTTC. Amino acids: CSARTGQGLYEQYF.

This clonotype showed up many times. The chain carries TRBV20-1 and TRBJ2-1; 8 nucleotides align to TRBD1. V was clipped by 1 base and J by 1 base; unmatched bases: 6. CDR3 size: 16 residues. Per the germline V gene, CDR1 is DFQATT and CDR2 is SNEGSKA (reference sequence). The CDR3 DNA sequence: TGCAGTGCTAGAGGCACGGACAGGGAGTCCTACAATGAGCAGTTCTTC. It is translated as CSARGTDRESYNEQFF.